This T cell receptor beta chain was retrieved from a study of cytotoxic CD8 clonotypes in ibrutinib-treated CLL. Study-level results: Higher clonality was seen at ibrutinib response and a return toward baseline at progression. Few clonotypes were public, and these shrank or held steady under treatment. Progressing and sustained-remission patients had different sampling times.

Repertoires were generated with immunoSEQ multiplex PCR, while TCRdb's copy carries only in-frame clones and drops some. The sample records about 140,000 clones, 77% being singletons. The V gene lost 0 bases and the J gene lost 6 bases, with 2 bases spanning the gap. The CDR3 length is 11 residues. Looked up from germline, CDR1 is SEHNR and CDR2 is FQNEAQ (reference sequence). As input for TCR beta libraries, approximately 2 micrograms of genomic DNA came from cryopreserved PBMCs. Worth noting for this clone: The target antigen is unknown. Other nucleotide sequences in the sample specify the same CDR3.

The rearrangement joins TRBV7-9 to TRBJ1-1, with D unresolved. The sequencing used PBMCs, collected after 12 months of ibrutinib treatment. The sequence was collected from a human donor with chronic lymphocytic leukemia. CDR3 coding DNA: TGTGCCAGCAGCTTAGCATCTGAAGCTTTCTTT. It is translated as CASSLASEAFF.